A single sample is the source of the 26 T cell receptor beta chains below, sequenced in a study of human T cells and chemical hapten exposure. TCRdb reanalysed the RACE reads using MiXCR and keeps one entry per CDR3 protein. The table shows about 80,000 distinct CDR3 sequences, with around a tenth occurring only once. Regarding time point: patch test 2, 6 weeks after DPC sensitization. Treatment in this sample: therapeutic diphenylcyclopropenone sensitization with weekly scalp DPC. The specimen was whole blood, collected in connection with sensitization to the hapten diphenylcyclopropenone (DPC). The source is a man aged 18 to 29 with alopecia areata. Some clones in this sample may be carry-over from other donors' samples.

This clonotype has a count of ten or more. The chain couples TRBV7-2 to TRBJ2-7, with 9 nucleotides matching TRBD1. The CDR3 length is 14 residues. V lost 4 bases, J lost 2 bases, and 3 bases stayed unmatched. The germline CDR1 and CDR2 sequences are SGHTA and FQGNSA. The CDR3 DNA reads TGTGCCAGCAGCTATCACAGGGGGCCCTACGAGCAGTACGTC. Its translation is CASSYHRGPYEQYV.

J is TRBJ2-5 and V is TRBV5-1, with TRBD1 matching over 7 bases. V lost 3 bases, J lost 1 base, and 0 bases stayed unmatched. The CDR3 has 13 amino acids. Germline-derived CDR1 and CDR2 are SGHRS and YFSETQ. CDR3 protein: CASSWDSQETQYF. For the CDR3, the DNA is TGCGCCAGCAGCTGGGACAGCCAAGAGACCCAGTACTTC.

The J gene is TRBJ2-2, the V gene TRBV7-7; no clear D gene. Per germline, CDR1 SSHAT and CDR2 FNYEAQ (reference sequence). The V end was cut by 6 bases, the J end by 6 bases, with 14 bases between. The CDR3 consists of 14 residues. This CDR3 is CASRADPQAGELFF. CDR3 DNA sequence: TGTGCCAGCAGGGCTGACCCCCAGGCCGGGGAGCTGTTTTTT.

This clonotype was picked up a small number of times. The chain combines TRBV29-1 with TRBJ1-5; D may be TRBD1 (5 bases). In germline, CDR1 is SQVTM, CDR2 ANQGSEA. V was cut by 5 bases and J by 2 bases, with 13 bases left in between. The CDR3 has 14 amino acids. The CDR3 coding sequence is TGCAGCGTTTACGAACCGGGGGGCAATCAGCCCCAGCATTTT. It is translated as CSVYEPGGNQPQHF.

The rearrangement joins TRBV4-1 to TRBJ1-5; D gene ambiguous. Trimming pared 0 bases from V and 5 bases from J, leaving 11 bases between. CDR3 length: 15 amino acids. Per the germline V gene, CDR1 is MGHRA and CDR2 is YSYEKL. The CDR3 nucleotides are TGCGCCAGCAGCCAAGACGGCCAAACCTATCAGCCCCAGCATTTT. Its protein product is CASSQDGQTYQPQHF.

This clonotype was detected a few times. This sequence joins TRBV9 and TRBJ1-1; 8 positions match TRBD1. This CDR3 region has 14 residues. Trimming removed 3 bases from V and 5 bases from J; junction bases left unmatched: 6. From germline, CDR1 is SGDLS and CDR2 YYNGEE. CDR3 sequence: CASSEQQGGTEAFF. CDR3 in DNA: TGTGCCAGCAGCGAACAACAGGGGGGGACTGAAGCTTTCTTT. Supplemented by reference TRBV9 and TRBJ1-1, the full variable domain reads DSGVTQTPKHLITATGQRVTLRCSPRSGDLSVYWYQQSLDQGLQFLIQYYNGEERAKGNILERFSAQQFPDLHSELNLSSLELGDSALYFCASSEQQGGTEAFFGQGTRLTVV.

This clonotype was counted at least ten times. The J gene is TRBJ2-4, the V gene TRBV5-1; D is possibly TRBD1 or TRBD2 (5 bases each). V lost 2 bases and J 8 bases, leaving 20 bases between the germline ends. This CDR3 is built from 16 residues. Germline lookup yields CDR1 SGHRS and CDR2 YFSETQ. The CDR3 spells CASSFLAGKEEDIQYF. The CDR3 nucleotides are TGCGCCAGCAGCTTTTTGGCAGGGAAGGAGGAGGACATTCAGTACTTC. The full variable domain, completed using reference TRBV5-1 and TRBJ2-4, is KAGVTQTPRYLIKTRGQQVTLSCSPISGHRSVSWYQQTPGQGLQFLFEYFSETQRNKGNFPGRFSGRQFSNSRSEMNVSTLELGDSALYLCASSFLAGKEEDIQYFGAGTRLSVL.

The chain recombines TRBV7-9 with TRBJ2-1; 9 positions agree with TRBD2. CDR3 length: 15 amino acids. The J segment lost 5 bases and the V segment lost 4 bases, leaving 6 bases of the junction unmatched. Germline lookup yields CDR1 SEHNR and CDR2 FQNEAQ (reference sequence). The CDR3, as DNA: TGTGCCAGCAGCTCTCCCGCGGGGGGGGACAATGAGCAGTTCTTC. Translating it yields CASSSPAGGDNEQFF.

The chain carries TRBV15 and TRBJ2-2; D is unresolved. The ends were cut back, 0 bases at V and 2 bases at J, with 4 bases in the middle. Germline values: CDR1 LNHNV, CDR2 YYDKDF (reference sequence). The length of the CDR3 is 14 residues. The CDR3 sequence is CATSRDPNTGELFF. In nucleotides, the CDR3 is TGTGCCACCAGCAGAGATCCCAACACCGGGGAGCTGTTTTTT.

This clonotype was seen a few times. V gene TRBV7-9 combines with J gene TRBJ1-1, with 8 bases matching TRBD1. Germline CDR1 reads SEHNR; CDR2 reads FQNEAQ (reference sequence). V lost 1 base, J lost 11 bases, and 3 bases stayed unmatched. There are 12 residues in the CDR3. The DNA for the CDR3 is TGTGCCAGCAGCTTAGGACAGGGGTTTGCTTTCTTT. This codes for CASSLGQGFAFF.

This clonotype was recorded at least ten times. J is TRBJ1-3 and V is TRBV11-1, with no clear D. This CDR3 has 13 amino acids. Per the germline V gene, CDR1 is SGHAT and CDR2 is FQDESV (reference sequence). The germline V and J ends were trimmed by 5 bases and 7 bases, with 12 bases remaining between them. The CDR3 reads CASSPEGRNTIYF. The CDR3 DNA reads as TGTGCCAGCAGCCCGGAAGGCAGGAACACCATATATTTT.

The chain recombines TRBV29-1 with TRBJ1-2, with D possibly being TRBD1 (5 bases). Per germline, CDR1 SQVTM and CDR2 ANQGSEA. V was pared by 3 bases and J by 1 base, with 12 bases between. This CDR3 region has 14 residues. In DNA, the CDR3 is TGCAGCGTTGAGGGCCAGGGCCTTAACTATGGCTACACCTTC. Amino acids: CSVEGQGLNYGYTF.

In its sample, this clonotype was seen a few times. The chain carries TRBV7-2 and TRBJ2-3, with D possibly being TRBD1 (6 bases). Germline CDR1 SGHTA, CDR2 FQGNSA. Trimming took off 0 bases at V and 9 bases at J, with 10 bases between the two ends. CDR3 size: 13 residues. CDR3 nucleotides: TGTGCCAGCAGCTTAGCGCAGGGGCAAACGCAGTATTTT. Translating it yields CASSLAQGQTQYF. The entire variable domain, with the rest obtained from reference TRBV7-2 and TRBJ2-3, is as follows: GAGVSQSPSNKVTEKGKDVELRCDPISGHTALYWYRQSLGQGLEFLIYFQGNSAPDKSGLPSDRFSAERTGGSVSTLTIQRTQQEDSAVYLCASSLAQGQTQYFGPGTRLTVL.

This chain uses TRBV11-2 with TRBJ2-3, with TRBD1 matching 7 bases. The V gene end was trimmed by 3 bases and the J gene end by 2 bases; junction bases not matched to a gene: 8. The CDR3 is 16 amino acids. CDR1 SGHAT and CDR2 FQNNGV come from the germline V gene. CDR3 coding DNA: TGTGCCAGCAGCTTGTGGCCGACAGGGTACACAGATACGCAGTATTTT. Protein: CASSLWPTGYTDTQYF.

This clonotype was picked up a small number of times. V and J are TRBV9 and TRBJ2-1, with a tentative D call TRBD2 (6 bases). The CDR3 extends over 16 amino acids. In germline, CDR1 is SGDLS, CDR2 YYNGEE. V was trimmed by 0 bases and J by 3 bases, leaving 13 bases between them. As DNA, the CDR3 is TGTGCCAGCAGCGTAGGTGGGGGGATAGTCTACAATGAGCAGTTCTTC. It is translated as CASSVGGGIVYNEQFF.

This clonotype showed up many times. The CDR3 DNA reads TGTGCCATCAGTGGCAACCGTGCCGGGACATTGGGCAATGAGCAGTTCTTC. Residues: CAISGNRAGTLGNEQFF. The chain combines TRBV10-3 with TRBJ2-1; D possibly corresponds to TRBD1 (6 bases). Germline CDR1 ENHRY, CDR2 SYGVKD. The CDR3 is made up of 17 amino acids. Trimming shortened V by 4 bases and J by 6 bases, and 22 bases separated the two germline ends.

This sequence joins TRBV7-9 and TRBJ2-7; 9 bases map to TRBD1. V lost 3 bases and J lost 5; bases outside the gene matches: 5. The germline gives CDR1 SEHNR, CDR2 FQNEAQ (reference sequence). This CDR3 is 14 amino acids long. DNA for the CDR3: TGTGCCAGCAGCTTGGGACAGGGTAACCACGAGCAGTACGTC. Its protein is CASSLGQGNHEQYV.

The V gene is TRBV6-2 or TRBV6-3, the J gene TRBJ1-5; a weak D match, TRBD1 (5 bases). V lost 0 bases and J 4 bases, leaving 19 bases between the germline ends. The CDR3 totals 18 residues. CDR1 and CDR2 from the germline V gene are MNHEY and SVGEGT. The chain's CDR3 is CASSYSITINDRNQPQHF. DNA of the CDR3: TGTGCCAGCAGTTACTCGATCACTATCAACGACAGAAATCAGCCCCAGCATTTT.

This clonotype was seen repeatedly, ten times or more. The chain couples TRBV7-8 to TRBJ2-5; TRBD2 aligns across 13 bases. Germline CDR1 reads SGHVS; CDR2 reads FQNEAQ. The CDR3 spans 18 residues. V gave up 5 bases and J gave up 0 bases; unmatched junction bases: 9. CDR3 coding DNA: TGTGCCAGCAGCAAACCGGGACTAGCGGGGCCTTACCAAGAGACCCAGTACTTC. Translated: CASSKPGLAGPYQETQYF.

This clonotype has just a few counts. The V and J genes are TRBV7-6 and TRBJ1-2; D uncertain. Germline loops: CDR1 SGHVS, CDR2 FNYEAQ. The CDR3 loop spans 13 amino acids. Trimming left V 2 bases short and J 0 bases short, with 4 bases between. CDR3 coding DNA: TGTGCCAGCAGCTTAAATCCTAACTATGGCTACACCTTC. The encoded protein is CASSLNPNYGYTF.

The V and J genes are TRBV6-2 or TRBV6-3 and TRBJ1-1, with D maybe TRBD1 (5 bases). This CDR3 has 13 amino acids. Germline CDR1 reads MNHEY; CDR2 reads SVGEGT. The V end lost 2 bases, the J end lost 12 bases, and 16 bases lay between the germline ends. CDR3 coding DNA: TGTGCCAGCAGTTACGGCCCCTCAGGGAGGTCTTTCTTT. This gives the protein CASSYGPSGRSFF.

At least ten counts were recorded for this clonotype. This rearrangement joins TRBV7-6 to TRBJ2-1, with a tentative D call TRBD1 (6 bases). The CDR3 is made up of 16 amino acids. V lost 2 bases and J lost 0, with 11 bases in between. Looked up from germline, CDR1 is SGHVS and CDR2 is FNYEAQ. The CDR3 region has the DNA TGTGCCAGCAGCTTAAGCCAGGGGTACTCCTACAATGAGCAGTTCTTC. Residues: CASSLSQGYSYNEQFF.

This clonotype was observed many times. The chain couples TRBV11-2 to TRBJ2-7, with 8 bases identical to TRBD2. The J segment lost 1 base and the V segment lost 5 bases, leaving 7 bases of the junction unmatched. The CDR3 has 15 residues. Germline lookup yields CDR1 SGHAT and CDR2 FQNNGV. For the CDR3, the DNA is TGTGCCAGCAGCCGCGGGGGGACATTGTCCTACGAGCAGTACTTC. This sequence encodes CASSRGGTLSYEQYF. The whole variable domain, filled in from reference TRBV11-2 and TRBJ2-7, reads EAGVAQSPRYKIIEKRQSVAFWCNPISGHATLYWYQQILGQGPKLLIQFQNNGVVDDSQLPKDRFSAERLKGVDSTLKIQPAKLEDSAVYLCASSRGGTLSYEQYFGPGTRLTVT.

This sequence joins TRBV10-3 and TRBJ2-7, with D possibly being TRBD1 or TRBD2 (5 bases each). Germline V CDR1 and CDR2: ENHRY, SYGVKD. V was trimmed by 3 bases and J by 7 bases, leaving 13 bases between them. The CDR3 has 13 amino acids. The CDR3 protein is CAISDGAIREQYV. DNA for the CDR3: TGTGCCATCAGTGACGGGGCAATACGGGAGCAGTACGTC.

This clonotype was counted ten times or more. This sequence joins TRBV5-1 and TRBJ1-1; maybe TRBD1 (5 bases). This CDR3 has 14 residues. V dropped 1 base and J dropped 0 bases, with 7 bases sitting between them. CDR1 SGHRS and CDR2 YFSETQ come from the germline V gene. CDR3 residues: CASSLQGMNTEAFF. CDR3 coding DNA: TGCGCCAGCAGCTTGCAGGGTATGAACACTGAAGCTTTCTTT.

V gene TRBV5-1 combines with J gene TRBJ2-1, with a weak D call TRBD2 (5 bases). This CDR3 comprises 16 residues. From germline, CDR1 is SGHRS and CDR2 YFSETQ. V was clipped by 6 bases and J by 0 bases, with 16 bases between them. For the CDR3, the DNA is TGCGCCAGCACCAAGGCCGGACTCAGCTCCTACAATGAGCAGTTCTTC. Encoded protein: CASTKAGLSSYNEQFF.